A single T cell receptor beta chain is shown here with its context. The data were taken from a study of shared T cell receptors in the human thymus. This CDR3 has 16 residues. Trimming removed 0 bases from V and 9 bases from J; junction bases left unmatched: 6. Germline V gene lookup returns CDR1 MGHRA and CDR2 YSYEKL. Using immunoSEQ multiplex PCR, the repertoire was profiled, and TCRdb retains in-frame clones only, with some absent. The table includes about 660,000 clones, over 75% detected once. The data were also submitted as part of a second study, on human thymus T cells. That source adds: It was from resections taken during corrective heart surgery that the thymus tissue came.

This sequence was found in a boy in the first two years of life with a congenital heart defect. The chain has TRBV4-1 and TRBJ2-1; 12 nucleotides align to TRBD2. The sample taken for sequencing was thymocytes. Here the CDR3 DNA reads TGCGCCAGCAGCCAAGATTTGACTAGCGGGAGAGGTGAGCAGTTCTTC. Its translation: CASSQDLTSGRGEQFF.